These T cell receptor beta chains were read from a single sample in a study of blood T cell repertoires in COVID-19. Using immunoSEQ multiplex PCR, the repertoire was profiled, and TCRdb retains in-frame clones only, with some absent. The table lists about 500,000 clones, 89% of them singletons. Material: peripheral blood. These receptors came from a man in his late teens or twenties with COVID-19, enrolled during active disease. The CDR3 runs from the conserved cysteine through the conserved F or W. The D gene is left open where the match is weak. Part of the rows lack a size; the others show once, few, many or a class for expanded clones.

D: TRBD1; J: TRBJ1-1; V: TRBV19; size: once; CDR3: CASSPLGTGSLRATEAFF; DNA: TGTGCCAGTAGTCCACTAGGGACAGGGTCATTGCGGGCCACTGAAGCTTTCTTT
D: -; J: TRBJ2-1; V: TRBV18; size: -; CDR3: CASSPQGTGGNEQFF; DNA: TGTGCCAGCTCACCACAGGGGACCGGGGGCAATGAGCAGTTCTTC
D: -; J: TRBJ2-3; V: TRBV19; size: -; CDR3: CASSTGRPPSTDTQYF; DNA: TGTGCCAGTAGTACAGGGAGGCCCCCTAGCACAGATACGCAGTATTTT
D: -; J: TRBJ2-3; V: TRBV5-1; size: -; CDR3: CASSLVPERANTDTQYF; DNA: TGCGCCAGCAGCTTGGTTCCTGAGCGGGCGAACACAGATACGCAGTATTTT
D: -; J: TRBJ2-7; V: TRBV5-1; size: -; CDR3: CASSPDRSAYEQYF; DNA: TGCGCCAGCAGCCCTGACAGATCCGCCTACGAGCAGTACTTC
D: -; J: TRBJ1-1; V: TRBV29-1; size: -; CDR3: CSVVHGNTEAFF; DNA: TGCAGCGTTGTACATGGGAACACTGAAGCTTTCTTT
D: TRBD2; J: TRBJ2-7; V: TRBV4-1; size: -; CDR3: CASSRTSGIASEQYF; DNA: TGCGCCAGCAGCCGGACTAGCGGGATCGCTTCCGAGCAGTACTTC
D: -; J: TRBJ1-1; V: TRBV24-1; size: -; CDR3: CATSGGSNTEAFF; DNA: TGTGCCACCAGTGGAGGGTCCAACACTGAAGCTTTCTTT
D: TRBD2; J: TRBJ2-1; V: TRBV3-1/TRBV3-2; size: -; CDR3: CASSQETSDNEQFF; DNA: TGTGCCAGCAGCCAAGAGACTAGCGACAATGAGCAGTTCTTC
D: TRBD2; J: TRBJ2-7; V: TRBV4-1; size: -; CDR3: CASSLRLAGGLYEQYF; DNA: TGCGCCAGCAGCCTAAGACTAGCGGGGGGGCTCTACGAGCAGTACTTC
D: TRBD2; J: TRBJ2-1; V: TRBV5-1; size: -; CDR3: CASSRGIAGAGLEQFF; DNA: TGCGCCAGCAGCCGAGGGATAGCGGGAGCCGGTCTCGAGCAGTTCTTC
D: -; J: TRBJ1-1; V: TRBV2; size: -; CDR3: CASRRVGDTEAFF; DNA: TGTGCCAGCCGCAGGGTTGGGGACACTGAAGCTTTCTTT
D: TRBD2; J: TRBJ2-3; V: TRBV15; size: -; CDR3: CATSPRTSSDTQYF; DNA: TGTGCCACCAGCCCCCGGACTAGTTCCGATACGCAGTATTTT
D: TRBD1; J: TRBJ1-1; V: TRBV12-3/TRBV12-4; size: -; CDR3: CASSFDRGTEAFF; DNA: TGTGCCAGCAGTTTTGACAGGGGTACTGAAGCTTTCTTT
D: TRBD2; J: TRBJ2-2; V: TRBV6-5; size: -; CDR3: CATPGGSTGELFF; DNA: TGTGCCACACCGGGGGGGAGCACCGGGGAGCTGTTTTTT
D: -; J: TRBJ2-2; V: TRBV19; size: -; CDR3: CASSRGRGIDTGELFF; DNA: TGTGCCAGTAGTAGAGGCAGGGGTATCGACACCGGGGAGCTGTTTTTT
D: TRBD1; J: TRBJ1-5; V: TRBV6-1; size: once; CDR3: CASSEARRTGNQPQHF; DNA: TGTGCCAGCAGTGAGGCGAGGAGGACAGGGAATCAGCCCCAGCATTTT